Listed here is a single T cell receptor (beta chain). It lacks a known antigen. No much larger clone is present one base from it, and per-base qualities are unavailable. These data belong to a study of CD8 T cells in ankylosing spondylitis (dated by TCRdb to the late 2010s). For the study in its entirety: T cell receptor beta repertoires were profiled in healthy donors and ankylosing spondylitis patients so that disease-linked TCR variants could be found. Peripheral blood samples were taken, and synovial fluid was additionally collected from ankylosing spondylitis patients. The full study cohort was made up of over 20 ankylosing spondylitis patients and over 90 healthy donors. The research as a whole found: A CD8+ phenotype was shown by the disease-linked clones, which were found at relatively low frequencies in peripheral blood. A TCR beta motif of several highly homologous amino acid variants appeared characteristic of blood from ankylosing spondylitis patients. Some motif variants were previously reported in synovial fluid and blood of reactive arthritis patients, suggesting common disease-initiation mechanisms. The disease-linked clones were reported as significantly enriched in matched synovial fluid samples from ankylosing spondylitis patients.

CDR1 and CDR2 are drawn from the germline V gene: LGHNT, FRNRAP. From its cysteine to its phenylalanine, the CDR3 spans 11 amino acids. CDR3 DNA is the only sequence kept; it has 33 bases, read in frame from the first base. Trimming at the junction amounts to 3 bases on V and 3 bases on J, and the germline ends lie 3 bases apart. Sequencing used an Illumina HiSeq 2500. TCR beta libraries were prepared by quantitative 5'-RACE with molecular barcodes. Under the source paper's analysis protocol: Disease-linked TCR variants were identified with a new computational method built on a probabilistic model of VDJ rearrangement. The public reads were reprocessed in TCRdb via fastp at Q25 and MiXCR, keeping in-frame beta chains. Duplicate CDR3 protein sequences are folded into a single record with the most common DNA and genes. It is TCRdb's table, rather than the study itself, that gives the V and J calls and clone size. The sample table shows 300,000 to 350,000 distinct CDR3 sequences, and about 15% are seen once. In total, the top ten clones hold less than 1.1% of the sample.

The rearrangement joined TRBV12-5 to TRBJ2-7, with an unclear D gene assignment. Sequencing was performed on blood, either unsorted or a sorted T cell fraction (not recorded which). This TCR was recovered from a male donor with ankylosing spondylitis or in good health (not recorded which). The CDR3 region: CASGFGYEQYF. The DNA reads TGTGCTAGTGGTTTTGGCTACGAGCAGTACTTC.